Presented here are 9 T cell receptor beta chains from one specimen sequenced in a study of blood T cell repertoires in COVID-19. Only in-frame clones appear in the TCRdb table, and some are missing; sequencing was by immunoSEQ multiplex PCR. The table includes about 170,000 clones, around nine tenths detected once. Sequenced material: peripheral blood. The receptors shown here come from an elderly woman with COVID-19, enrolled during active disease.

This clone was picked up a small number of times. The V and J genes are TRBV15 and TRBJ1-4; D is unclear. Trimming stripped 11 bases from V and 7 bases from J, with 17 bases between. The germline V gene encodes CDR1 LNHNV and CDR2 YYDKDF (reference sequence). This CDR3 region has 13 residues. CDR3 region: CASAGSPSEKLFF. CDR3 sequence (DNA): TGTGCCTCTGCCGGGTCCCCCTCTGAAAAACTGTTTTTT.

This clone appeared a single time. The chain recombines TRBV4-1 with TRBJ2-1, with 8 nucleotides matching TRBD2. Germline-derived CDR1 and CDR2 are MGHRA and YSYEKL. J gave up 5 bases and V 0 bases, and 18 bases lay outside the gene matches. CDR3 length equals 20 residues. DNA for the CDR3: TGCGCCAGCAGCCAAGATCCCCCGGGGGGGACACTAGGTGGGAACAATGAGCAGTTCTTC. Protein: CASSQDPPGGTLGGNNEQFF.

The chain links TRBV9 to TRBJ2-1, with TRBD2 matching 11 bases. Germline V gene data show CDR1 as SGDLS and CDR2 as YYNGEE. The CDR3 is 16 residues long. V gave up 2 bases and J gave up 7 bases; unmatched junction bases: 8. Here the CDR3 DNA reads TGTGCCAGCAGCGTTACCGGGACTAGCGGATCTAATGAGCAGTTCTTC. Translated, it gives CASSVTGTSGSNEQFF.

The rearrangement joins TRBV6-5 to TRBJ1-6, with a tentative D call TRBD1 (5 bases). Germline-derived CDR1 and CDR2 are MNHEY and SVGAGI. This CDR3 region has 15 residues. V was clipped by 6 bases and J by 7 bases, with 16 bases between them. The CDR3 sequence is CASRPRVSENSPLHF. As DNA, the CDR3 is TGTGCCAGCAGGCCCAGGGTATCTGAAAATTCACCCCTCCACTTT.

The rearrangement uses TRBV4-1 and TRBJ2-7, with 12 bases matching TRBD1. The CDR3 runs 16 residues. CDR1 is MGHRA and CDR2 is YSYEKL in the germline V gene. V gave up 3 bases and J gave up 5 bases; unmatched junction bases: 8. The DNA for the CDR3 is TGCGCCAGCAGCCAGGTAACCGGGACAGGGGGCAACGAGCAGTACTTC. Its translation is CASSQVTGTGGNEQYF.

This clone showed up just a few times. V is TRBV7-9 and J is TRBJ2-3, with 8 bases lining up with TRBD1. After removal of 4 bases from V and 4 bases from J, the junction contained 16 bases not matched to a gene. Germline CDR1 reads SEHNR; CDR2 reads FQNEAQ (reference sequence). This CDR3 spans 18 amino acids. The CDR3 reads CASSSSGWGTGGPDTQYF. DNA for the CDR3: TGTGCCAGCAGCTCGTCGGGATGGGGGACAGGTGGTCCAGATACGCAGTATTTT.

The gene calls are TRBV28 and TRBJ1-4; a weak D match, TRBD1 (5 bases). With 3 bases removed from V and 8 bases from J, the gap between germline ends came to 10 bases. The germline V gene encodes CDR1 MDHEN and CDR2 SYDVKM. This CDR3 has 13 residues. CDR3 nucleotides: TGTGCCAGCAGTTTGCCGCCAGGGGAAAAACTGTTTTTT. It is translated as CASSLPPGEKLFF.

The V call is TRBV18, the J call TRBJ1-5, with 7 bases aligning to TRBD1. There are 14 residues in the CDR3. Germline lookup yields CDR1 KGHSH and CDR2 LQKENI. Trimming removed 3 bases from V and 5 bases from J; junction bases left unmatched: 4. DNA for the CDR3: TGTGCCAGCTCACCGGCAACAGGGGATCAGCCCCAGCATTTT. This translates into CASSPATGDQPQHF.

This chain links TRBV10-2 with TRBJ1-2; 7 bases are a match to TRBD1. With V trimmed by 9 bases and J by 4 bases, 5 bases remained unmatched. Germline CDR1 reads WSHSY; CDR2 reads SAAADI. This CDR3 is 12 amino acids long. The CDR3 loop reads CASARDSYGYTF. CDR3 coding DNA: TGCGCCAGTGCTCGGGACAGCTATGGCTACACCTTC.